The rows below give T cell receptor beta chains drawn from one sample of a study of CD8 T cells in Susac syndrome. Using its own MiXCR run on the immunoSEQ multiplex PCR reads, TCRdb lists one record per CDR3 protein. The sample holds about 200,000 distinct CDR3 sequences, about 90% seen once. Sequenced: CD8+ T cells from PBMCs. The origin of the receptors is a human donor with multiple sclerosis. CDR3s leave out the opening cysteine and the closing phenylalanine or tryptophan. A D gene is named only where the DNA matches it firmly. Clone size appears in some rows only: once, few, many, or a class for an expanded clone.

>TRBJ1-1|TRBV19|11|NA|NA
ASSIDLGRQAF
>TRBJ2-7|TRBV13|11|NA|NA
ASRSSGTYEQY
>TRBJ2-7|TRBV27|12|TRBD1|NA
ASSDGQGFHEQY
>TRBJ2-1|TRBV12-3/TRBV12-4|14|TRBD2|NA
ASRPAREGLYNEQF
>TRBJ2-7|TRBV30|12|TRBD1|few
AWRQGTGPYEQY
>TRBJ1-4|TRBV29-1|12|NA|NA
SVRLAGFQEKLF
>TRBJ2-1|TRBV5-6|12|NA|NA
ASSLPQGYNEQF
>TRBJ1-1|TRBV12-3/TRBV12-4|12|TRBD1|NA
ASSLGQGATEAF
>TRBJ1-5|TRBV12-3/TRBV12-4|14|NA|NA
ASSFGGGVGNQPQH
>TRBJ1-1|TRBV6-5|11|NA|few
ASGHQGNTEAF
>TRBJ2-7|TRBV6-2/TRBV6-3|13|NA|NA
ASRQFPGPNYEQY
>TRBJ2-7|TRBV7-9|12|NA|once
ASSLGQVGYEQY
>TRBJ1-2|TRBV7-9|11|NA|once
ASSLSGLYGYT
>TRBJ1-3|TRBV7-9|14|NA|once
ASSFPVLASGNTIY
>TRBJ2-3|TRBV7-9|14|NA|NA
ASSPSFTGHTDTQY
>TRBJ2-3|TRBV4-3|14|TRBD2|NA
ASSPQGGRSTDTQY
>TRBJ2-3|TRBV20-1|15|TRBD2|NA
SAEDRTSGGYTDTQY
>TRBJ2-2|TRBV4-2|14|TRBD2|once
ASSQDETSWAGELF